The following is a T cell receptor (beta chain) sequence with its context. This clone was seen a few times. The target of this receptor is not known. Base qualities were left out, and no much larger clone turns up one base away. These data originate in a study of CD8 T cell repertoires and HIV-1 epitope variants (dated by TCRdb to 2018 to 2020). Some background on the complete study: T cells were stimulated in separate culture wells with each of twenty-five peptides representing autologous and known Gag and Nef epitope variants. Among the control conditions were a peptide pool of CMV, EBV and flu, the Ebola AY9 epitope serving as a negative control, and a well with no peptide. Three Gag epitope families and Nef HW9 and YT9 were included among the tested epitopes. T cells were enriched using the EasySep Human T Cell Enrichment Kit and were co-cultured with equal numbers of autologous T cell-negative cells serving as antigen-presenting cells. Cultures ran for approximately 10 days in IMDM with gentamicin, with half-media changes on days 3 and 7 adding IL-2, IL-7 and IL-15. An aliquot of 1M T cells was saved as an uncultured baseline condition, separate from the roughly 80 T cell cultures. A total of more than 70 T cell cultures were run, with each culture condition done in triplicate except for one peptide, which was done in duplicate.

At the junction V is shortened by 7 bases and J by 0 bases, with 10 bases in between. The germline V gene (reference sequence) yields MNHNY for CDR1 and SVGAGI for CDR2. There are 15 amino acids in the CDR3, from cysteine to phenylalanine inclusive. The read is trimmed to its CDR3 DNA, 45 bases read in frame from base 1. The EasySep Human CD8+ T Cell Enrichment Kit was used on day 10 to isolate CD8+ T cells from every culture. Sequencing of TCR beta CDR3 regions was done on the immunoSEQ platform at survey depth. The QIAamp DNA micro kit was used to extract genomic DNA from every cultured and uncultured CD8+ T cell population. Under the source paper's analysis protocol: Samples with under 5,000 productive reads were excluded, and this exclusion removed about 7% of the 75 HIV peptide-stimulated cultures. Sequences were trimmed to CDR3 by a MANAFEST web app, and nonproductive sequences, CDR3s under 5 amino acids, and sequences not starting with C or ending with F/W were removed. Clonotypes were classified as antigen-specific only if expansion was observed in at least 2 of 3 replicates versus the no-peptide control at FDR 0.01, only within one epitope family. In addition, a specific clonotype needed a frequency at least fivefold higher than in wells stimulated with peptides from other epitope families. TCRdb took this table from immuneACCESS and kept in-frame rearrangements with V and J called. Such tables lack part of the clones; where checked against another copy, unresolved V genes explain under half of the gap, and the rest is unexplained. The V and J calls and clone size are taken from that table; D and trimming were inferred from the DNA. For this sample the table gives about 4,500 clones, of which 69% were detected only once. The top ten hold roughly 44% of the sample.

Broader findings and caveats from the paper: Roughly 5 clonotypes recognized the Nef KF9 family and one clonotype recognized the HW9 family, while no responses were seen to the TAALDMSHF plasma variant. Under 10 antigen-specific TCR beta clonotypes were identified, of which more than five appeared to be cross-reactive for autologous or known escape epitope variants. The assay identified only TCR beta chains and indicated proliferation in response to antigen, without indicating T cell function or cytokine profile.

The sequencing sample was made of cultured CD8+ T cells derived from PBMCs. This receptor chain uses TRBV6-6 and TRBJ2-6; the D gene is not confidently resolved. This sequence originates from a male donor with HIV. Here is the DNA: TGTGCCAGCACAGAAAAGCTCTCTGGGGCCAACGTCCTGACTTTC. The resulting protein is CASTEKLSGANVLTF.